Presented here are 19 T cell receptor beta chains from one specimen sequenced in a study of T cell clonotyping in hematopoietic cell transplantation. Data came from immunoSEQ multiplex PCR; TCRdb stores just in-frame clones and leaves some out. The sample carries 10,000 or so clones, about 90% recorded once. The material was PBMCs, obtained 180 days after allogeneic stem cell transplant. All receptors come from a human patient who had an allogeneic stem cell transplant, so the T cells may come from the graft donor. The donor label of this sample is uncertain. Some clones in this sample may be carry-over from other donors' samples.

This chain links TRBV30 with TRBJ1-2; D remains ambiguous. The CDR3 contains 18 residues. V lost 8 bases to trimming and J lost 2 bases, with 30 bases between them. The germline V gene encodes CDR1 GTSNPN and CDR2 SVGIG (reference sequence). The DNA of the CDR3 is TGTGCCCTGACTCCCGACCCCGGGTCATATCGTTTCAACTATGGCTACACCTTC. Translated: CALTPDPGSYRFNYGYTF.

This rearrangement joins TRBV14 to TRBJ2-5, with D maybe TRBD1 (7 bases). The CDR3 extends over 16 amino acids. Germline-derived CDR1 and CDR2 are SGHDN and FVKESK. Trimming pared 3 bases from V and 1 base from J, leaving 15 bases between. Here the CDR3 reads CASSQGLGTAQETQYF. The DNA of the CDR3 is TGTGCCAGCAGCCAGGGACTGGGGACAGCCCAAGAGACCCAGTACTTC.

This chain connects TRBV5-1 to TRBJ2-7, with a tentative D call TRBD2 (5 bases). CDR1 SGHRS and CDR2 YFSETQ come from the germline V gene. Trimming took 0 bases from V and 6 from J, leaving 7 bases between them. The CDR3 spans 12 residues. This chain's CDR3 is CASSLVGSEQYF. The CDR3 DNA reads as TGCGCCAGCAGCTTGGTGGGGAGCGAGCAGTACTTC.

The V and J genes are TRBV19 and TRBJ2-7, with 10 bases lining up with TRBD2. Germline CDR1 is LNHDA and CDR2 is SQIVND (reference sequence). This CDR3 contains 14 residues. V shed 3 bases, J shed 13 bases, and the junction held 12 bases outside the gene matches. The CDR3 loop reads CASSIRLAGVARYF. The CDR3 bases are TGTGCCAGTAGTATCCGGCTAGCGGGAGTTGCAAGATACTTC. Drawing the rest from reference TRBV19 and TRBJ2-7, the complete variable domain is DGGITQSPKYLFRKEGQNVTLSCEQNLNHDAMYWYRQDPGQGLRLIYYSQIVNDFQKGDIAEGYSVSREKKESFPLTVTSAQKNPTAFYLCASSIRLAGVARYFGPGTRLTVT.

The rearrangement joins TRBV7-6 to TRBJ1-1; tentative D call: TRBD1 (5 bases). The CDR3 has 13 amino acids. The V gene lost 6 bases and the J gene lost 3 bases, with 11 bases spanning the gap. Germline CDR1 is SGHVS and CDR2 is FNYEAQ. The CDR3 DNA reads as TGTGCCAGCAGTTCTCAGGGTTACACTGAAGCTTTCTTT. This gives the protein CASSSQGYTEAFF.

The rearrangement uses TRBV7-6 and TRBJ2-2, with unresolved D. V lost 4 bases and J 1 base, leaving 16 bases between the germline ends. The CDR3 extends over 17 amino acids. Germline CDR1 and CDR2: SGHVS and FNYEAQ. The CDR3 is CASSYDRATWNTGELFF. The CDR3, as DNA: TGTGCCAGCAGCTACGATAGGGCCACCTGGAACACCGGGGAGCTGTTTTTT. Full variable domain (outside the CDR3, taken from reference TRBV7-6 and TRBJ2-2): GAGVSQSPRYKVTKRGQDVALRCDPISGHVSLYWYRQALGQGPEFLTYFNYEAQQDKSGLPNDRFSAERPEGSISTLTIQRTEQRDSAMYRCASSYDRATWNTGELFFGEGSRLTVL.

The sample holds one count of this clone. The J gene is TRBJ1-2, the V gene TRBV2; D is uncertain. In germline, CDR1 is SNHLY, CDR2 FYNNEI. The CDR3 is 12 amino acids. Trimming took 3 bases from V and 4 from J, leaving 6 bases between them. The CDR3 nucleotides are TGTGCCAGCAGTGACATCGGCTATGGCTACACCTTC. Encoded protein: CASSDIGYGYTF.

The chain links TRBV2 to TRBJ1-1; no firm D call. Germline values: CDR1 SNHLY, CDR2 FYNNEI. The length of the CDR3 is 15 residues. Trimming removed 4 bases from V and 1 base from J, with 13 bases in between. CDR3 sequence: CASSAQAHSNTEAFF. Here the CDR3 DNA reads TGTGCCAGCAGTGCCCAGGCCCACTCGAACACTGAAGCTTTCTTT. The whole variable domain, filled in from reference TRBV2 and TRBJ1-1, reads EPEVTQTPSHQVTQMGQEVILRCVPISNHLYFYWYRQILGQKVEFLVSFYNNEISEKSEIFDDQFSVERPDGSNFTLKIRSTKLEDSAMYFCASSAQAHSNTEAFFGQGTRLTVV.

J is TRBJ1-1 and V is TRBV19; 8 nucleotides match TRBD1. This CDR3 spans 14 amino acids. Germline V CDR1 and CDR2: LNHDA, SQIVND (reference sequence). V shed 6 bases, J shed 0 bases, and the junction held 3 bases outside the gene matches. CDR3 residues: CASRTGVLNTEAFF. The CDR3 region has the DNA TGTGCCAGTAGGACAGGGGTCCTGAACACTGAAGCTTTCTTT.

This clone was seen once. The J gene is TRBJ2-2, the V gene TRBV29-1; TRBD2 aligns across 10 bases. Germline trimming cut 7 bases from V and 3 bases from J; bases unmatched to any gene: 14. This CDR3 comprises 17 residues. Germline loops: CDR1 SQVTM, CDR2 ANQGSEA. The CDR3 loop is CSARKRGGWGDTGELFF. In DNA form, the CDR3 reads TGCAGCGCCCGGAAGCGGGGGGGCTGGGGAGACACCGGGGAGCTGTTTTTT.

The chain recombines TRBV27 with TRBJ1-5; D is undetermined. The CDR3 is 14 residues long. Germline V gene sequence: CDR1 MNHEY, CDR2 SMNVEV (reference sequence). Between the trimmed V and J ends, which lost 6 bases and 6 bases, there was a span of 15 bases. The DNA of the CDR3 is TGTGCCAGCAGACGACGGAGGGAGGGTCAGCCCCAGCATTTT. Its protein product is CASRRRREGQPQHF.

The genes are TRBV29-1 and TRBJ1-4, with D possibly TRBD1 on 5 matching bases. The CDR3 contains 13 residues. Germline V gene data show CDR1 as SQVTM and CDR2 as ANQGSEA. V shed 7 bases and J shed 4 bases, with 13 bases lying between them. CDR3 region: CSAMTDFNEKLFF. Here the CDR3 DNA reads TGCAGCGCAATGACAGACTTTAATGAAAAACTGTTTTTT.

V gene TRBV5-1 combines with J gene TRBJ1-2, with TRBD1 matching over 9 bases. The CDR3 covers 14 residues. Germline V CDR1 and CDR2: SGHRS, YFSETQ. V lost 4 bases, J lost 7 bases, and 8 bases stayed unmatched. CDR3 DNA: TGCGCCAGCAGCACACGGGGACAGGGCGGTGGCTACACCTTC. Its protein product is CASSTRGQGGGYTF.

The CDR3, as DNA: TGTGCCAGCAGCTTAGCGGGCACCCAAGAGACCCAGTACTTC. It translates to CASSLAGTQETQYF. This chain joins TRBV7-2 and TRBJ2-5; D remains unclear. Between the trimmed V and J ends, which lost 0 bases and 1 base, there was a span of 6 bases. From germline, CDR1 is SGHTA and CDR2 FQGNSA. The CDR3 sequence is 14 residues long.

V usage is TRBV29-1 and J usage is TRBJ2-5; D remains ambiguous. The CDR3 has 11 residues. Germline V CDR1 and CDR2: SQVTM, ANQGSEA. The V end was cut by 4 bases, the J end by 2 bases, with 5 bases between. CDR3 coding DNA: TGCAGCGTTGGATCTCAAGAGACCCAGTACTTC. Encoded protein: CSVGSQETQYF.

The chain couples TRBV30 to TRBJ1-1, with D uncertain. The V gene's germline CDR1 is GTSNPN and CDR2 SVGIG (reference sequence). The CDR3 runs to 16 residues. Trimming took off 0 bases at V and 4 bases at J, with 18 bases between the two ends. CDR3 DNA sequence: TGTGCCTGGAGTGTACAGCAATATACCACGGGCACTGAAGCTTTCTTT. Its protein is CAWSVQQYTTGTEAFF.

This chain uses TRBV18 with TRBJ1-6; D not certain. CDR3 length: 14 amino acids. The germline gives CDR1 KGHSH, CDR2 LQKENI. V lost 4 bases to trimming and J lost 0 bases, with 4 bases between them. CDR3 region: CASSQRSYNSPLHF. The CDR3 bases are TGTGCCAGCTCACAACGCTCCTATAATTCACCCCTCCACTTT. The full variable domain, rest sourced from reference TRBV18 and TRBJ1-6, is NAGVMQNPRHLVRRRGQEARLRCSPMKGHSHVYWYRQLPEEGLKFMVYLQKENIIDESGMPKERFSAEFPKEGPSILRIQQVVRGDSAAYFCASSQRSYNSPLHFGNGTRLTVT.

J is TRBJ1-1 and V is TRBV19; D is perhaps TRBD1 (5 bases). Germline V gives CDR1 LNHDA, CDR2 SQIVND (reference sequence). CDR3 length equals 14 residues. V shed 4 bases and J shed 1 base, with 10 bases lying between them. CDR3 in DNA: TGTGCCAGTAGTACCAGGGCGGGGAACACTGAAGCTTTCTTT. Its protein is CASSTRAGNTEAFF. The full variable domain, with the rest looked up from reference TRBV19 and TRBJ1-1, is DGGITQSPKYLFRKEGQNVTLSCEQNLNHDAMYWYRQDPGQGLRLIYYSQIVNDFQKGDIAEGYSVSREKKESFPLTVTSAQKNPTAFYLCASSTRAGNTEAFFGQGTRLTVV.

The chain joins TRBV7-8 to TRBJ2-2; D remains unclear. The CDR3 extends over 16 amino acids. Trimming took off 8 bases at V and 0 bases at J, with 16 bases between the two ends. CDR1 and CDR2 from the germline V gene are SGHVS and FQNEAQ. CDR3 in DNA: TGTGCCAGCCCCCCCCCGCCCGACCCGAACACCGGGGAGCTGTTTTTT. Translation gives CASPPPPDPNTGELFF.